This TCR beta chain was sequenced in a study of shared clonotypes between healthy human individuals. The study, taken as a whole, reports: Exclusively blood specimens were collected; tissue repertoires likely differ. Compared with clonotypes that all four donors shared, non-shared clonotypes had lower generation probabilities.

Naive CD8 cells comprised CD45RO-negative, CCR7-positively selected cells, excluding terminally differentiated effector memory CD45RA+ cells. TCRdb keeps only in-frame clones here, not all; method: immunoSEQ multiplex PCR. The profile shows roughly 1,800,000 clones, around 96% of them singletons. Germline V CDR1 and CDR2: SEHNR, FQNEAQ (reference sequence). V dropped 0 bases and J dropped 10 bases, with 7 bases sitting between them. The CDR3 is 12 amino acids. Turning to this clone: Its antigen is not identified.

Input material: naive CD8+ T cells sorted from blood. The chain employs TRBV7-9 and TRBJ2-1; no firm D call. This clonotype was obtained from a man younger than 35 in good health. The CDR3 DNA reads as TGTGCCAGCAGCTTAGCGGATGGAGAGCAGTTCTTC. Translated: CASSLADGEQFF. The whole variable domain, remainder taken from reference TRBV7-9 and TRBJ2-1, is DTGVSQNPRHKITKRGQNVTFRCDPISEHNRLYWYRQTLGQGPEFLTYFQNEAQLEKSRLLSDRFSAERPKGSFSTLEIQRTEQGDSAMYLCASSLADGEQFFGPGTRLTVL.